Sequencing of this TCR beta chain was carried out in a study of neurological immune-mediated disorders. The ends were cut back, 2 bases at V and 3 bases at J, with 16 bases in the middle. Germline CDR1 is DFQATT and CDR2 is SNEGSKA (reference sequence). There are 15 residues in the CDR3. Every sequencing run returned over 190 million TCR-beta sequences, which were derived from 15-18 subjects. TCRdb recomputed calls from the 5' RACE reads with MiXCR, one row per CDR3 protein. The sample includes about 24,000 distinct CDR3 sequences, roughly 13% of them seen just once. A total of 2 million PBMCs stored at -80 degrees C provided the unsorted libraries. This clonotype is medium-sized (0.01 to 0.1%) in the sample.

Material for sequencing was PBMCs. The sequence derives from a woman aged 40 to 49 with HTLV-1-associated myelopathy (HAM/TSP). The rearrangement uses TRBV20-1 and TRBJ1-2; unclear D gene. DNA for the CDR3: TGCAGTGCTAGACCGGGGTTCGCGGTTCACTATGGCTACACCTTC. Amino acids: CSARPGFAVHYGYTF.